The 13 T cell receptor beta chains below all came from one sample that was sequenced in a study of T cells in localized non-small cell lung cancer. The table came from immunoSEQ multiplex PCR; TCRdb's copy has only in-frame clones and leaves some out. This table has 48,000 or so clones, 70% to 90% appearing once. The specimen was peripheral blood, collected before any cancer treatment. These receptors originate from a male donor older than 55 with stage III squamous cell lung carcinoma.

This clone showed up just a few times. The rearrangement joins TRBV6-1 to TRBJ1-2, with D unresolved. V lost 1 base to trimming and J lost 1 base, with 10 bases between them. The germline V gene encodes CDR1 MNHNS and CDR2 SASEGT. This CDR3 region has 15 residues. CDR3 loop: CASSEVGGLNYGYTF. CDR3 coding DNA: TGTGCCAGCAGTGAAGTGGGAGGCCTTAACTATGGCTACACCTTC.

The chain uses TRBV6-1 and TRBJ2-5; D is perhaps TRBD1 or TRBD2 (5 bases each). V lost 4 bases and J lost 9, with 9 bases in between. This CDR3 comprises 11 residues. The V gene's germline CDR1 is MNHNS and CDR2 SASEGT. The CDR3, as DNA: TGTGCCAGCAGTGGGGGGTTGGCCCAGTACTTC. This codes for CASSGGLAQYF.

This clone appeared a single time. The chain uses TRBV9 and TRBJ2-3, with 9 bases matching TRBD2. The CDR3 sequence is 15 residues long. V shed 3 bases, J shed 0 bases, and the junction held 2 bases outside the gene matches. Germline V CDR1 and CDR2: SGDLS, YYNGEE. CDR3 nucleotide sequence: TGTGCCAGCAGCGAGCTAGCGGGAAGCACAGATACGCAGTATTTT. Protein sequence: CASSELAGSTDTQYF.

The chain combines TRBV29-1 with TRBJ2-3, with TRBD2 matching over 10 bases. The J segment lost 6 bases and the V segment lost 7 bases, leaving 10 bases of the junction unmatched. CDR3 size: 14 residues. Germline V lookup: CDR1 SQVTM, CDR2 ANQGSEA. In DNA form, the CDR3 reads TGCAGCGCCTCAATAGCGGGGGGAGGGGATACGCAGTATTTT. It specifies CSASIAGGGDTQYF.

This clone showed up just once. The chain combines TRBV21-1 with TRBJ1-4; TRBD1, the table's D call, lacks a check against the DNA. TRBV21-1 is a listed pseudogene. This CDR3 comprises 14 residues. CDR3 residues: CASSLDRNNEKLFF. The CDR3 DNA is TGTGCCAGCAGCCTCGACAGGAATAATGAAAAACTGTTTTTT.

Comment on this clone: One end of the junction varies from germline; a read error may be responsible. CDR3 coding DNA: TGTGCCAGCAGGGAAGACAGGGGGTCGTACCAGCCCCAGCATTTT. This encodes CASREDRGSYQPQHF. The chain couples TRBV2 to TRBJ1-5; 9 bases are shared with TRBD1. This CDR3 region has 15 residues. Germline V gives CDR1 SNHLY, CDR2 FYNNEI. Full variable domain (remainder filled in from reference TRBV2 and TRBJ1-5): EPEVTQTPSHQVTQMGQEVILRCVPISNHLYFYWYRQILGQKVEFLVSFYNNEISEKSEIFDDQFSVERPDGSNFTLKIRSTKLEDSAMYFCASREDRGSYQPQHFGDGTRLSIL.

V is TRBV30 and J is TRBJ1-2; possible D gene TRBD1, 5 bases. Germline V gene sequence: CDR1 GTSNPN, CDR2 SVGIG (reference sequence). Trimming stripped 1 base from V and 4 bases from J, with 10 bases between. CDR3 length equals 13 residues. CDR3: CAWSGQPRYGYTF. As DNA, the CDR3 is TGTGCCTGGAGTGGACAGCCACGCTATGGCTACACCTTC. The variable domain in full, completed from reference TRBV30 and TRBJ1-2, reads SQTIHQWPATLVQPVGSPLSLECTVEGTSNPNLYWYRQAAGRGLQLLFYSVGIGQISSEVPQNLSASRPQDRQFILSSKKLLLSDSGFYLCAWSGQPRYGYTFGSGTRLTVV.

The chain recombines TRBV4-3 with TRBJ2-6; tentatively, D is TRBD1 (5 bases). The germline V gene encodes CDR1 LGHNA and CDR2 YSLEER. Between the trimmed V and J ends, which lost 7 bases and 0 bases, there was a span of 7 bases. The CDR3 is 14 amino acids. In DNA form, the CDR3 reads TGCGCCAGCACTAGGGGCTCTGGGGCCAACGTCCTGACTTTC. Encoded protein: CASTRGSGANVLTF.

The chain links TRBV30 to TRBJ1-3; maybe TRBD1 (5 bases). Germline loops: CDR1 GTSNPN, CDR2 SVGIG (reference sequence). The V and J ends lost 1 base and 8 bases respectively, with 21 bases between them. This CDR3 is built from 16 residues. In DNA, the CDR3 is TGTGCCTGGAGTGGCCTGGGAGGTTTAAAAGGGGACACCATATATTTT. The encoded protein is CAWSGLGGLKGDTIYF.

The gene calls are TRBV28 and TRBJ2-1, with 14 nucleotides matching TRBD2. The CDR3 sequence is 13 residues long. J was trimmed by 14 bases and V by 3 bases; bases with no gene match: 3. CDR1 is MDHEN, CDR2 SYDVKM, per germline. CDR3 sequence (DNA): TGTGCCAGCAGTTTGGGACTAGCGGGGGCCAAGTTCTTC. This encodes CASSLGLAGAKFF. The variable domain in full, completed from reference TRBV28 and TRBJ2-1, reads DVKVTQSSRYLVKRTGEKVFLECVQDMDHENMFWYRQDPGLGLRLIYFSYDVKMKEKGDIPEGYSVSREKKERFSLILESASTNQTSMYLCASSLGLAGAKFFGPGTRLTVL.

For this clone: Sequence at one end of the junction differs from germline and may be a read error. V is TRBV30 and J is TRBJ1-5; D ambiguous. In germline, CDR1 is GTSNPN, CDR2 SVGIG (reference sequence). The CDR3 sequence is 14 residues long. CDR3 residues: CAWSVNSGKQPQHF. CDR3 coding DNA: TGTGCCTGGAGTGTAAATTCGGGCAAACAGCCCCAGCATTTT.

V gene TRBV18 combines with J gene TRBJ1-2; TRBD1 matches 10 bases. From germline, CDR1 is KGHSH and CDR2 LQKENI. The ends lost 3 bases at V and 5 bases at J; junction bases unmatched: 6. The CDR3 is 15 amino acids. Written as DNA, the CDR3 is TGTGCCAGCTCACCTGGTCCGGGACAGGGGTATGGCTACACCTTC. Protein sequence: CASSPGPGQGYGYTF.

The chain has TRBV7-9 and TRBJ1-2; D unresolved. The CDR3 is 14 amino acids. Trimming cost V 6 bases and J 8 bases, with 19 bases left between them. Germline lookup yields CDR1 SEHNR and CDR2 FQNEAQ (reference sequence). The CDR3 DNA is TGTGCCAGCAGTGCAAATGGAAGGCCTGGGGGCTACACCTTC. Its translation: CASSANGRPGGYTF.